This is a list of T cell receptor beta chains from one sample in a study of shared clonotypes between healthy human individuals. Libraries were prepared by immunoSEQ multiplex PCR; TCRdb keeps only in-frame clonotypes and omits some of them. The sample lists 150,000 to 200,000 clones; around 93% were seen once. The sample was naive CD4+ T cells sorted from blood. The receptor source for this set is a woman aged 30 to 39 in good health. The CDR3 runs from the conserved cysteine through the conserved F or W. D genes are given only for firm matches. Where a row states a size, it is once, few, many or the class of an expanded clone; other rows omit it.

clone_size j_call d_call v_call cdr3_nt cdr3_aa
. TRBJ2-5 TRBD2 TRBV7-9 TGTGCCAGCAGCTTAGAGGCTAGCGGGACCCGGGAGCAGTACTTC CASSLEASGTREQYF
. TRBJ2-6 . TRBV6-1 TGTGCCAGCTGTCAAGGCTTGAGCTCTGGGGCCAACGTCCTGACTTTC CASCQGLSSGANVLTF
. TRBJ2-5 TRBD2 TRBV11-2 TGTGCCAGCAGCCCGCGGGGGGGGGTTTCGTACCAAGAGACCCAGTACTTC CASSPRGGVSYQETQYF
. TRBJ1-1 . TRBV27 TGTGCCAGCAGTTTTACGGGGTTGAACACTGAAGCTTTCTTT CASSFTGLNTEAFF
once TRBJ1-1 . TRBV25-1 TGTGCCAGCACTCGGGGTGGGGCCCAGGCGAACACTGAAGCTTTCTTT CASTRGGAQANTEAFF
. TRBJ2-7 TRBD2 TRBV7-9 TGTGCCAGCAGCTTAACTAGCGGGAGTGTCCCCGAGCAGTACTTC CASSLTSGSVPEQYF
once TRBJ1-2 . TRBV6-5 TGTGCCAGCAGTTACTCGGGGGGCCTTTCGAGCTATGGCTACACCTTC CASSYSGGLSSYGYTF
. TRBJ2-7 . TRBV28 TGTGCCAGCAGTTTTGGGGATGGGGGACCTGCATACGAGCAGTACTTC CASSFGDGGPAYEQYF
. TRBJ2-7 . TRBV7-9 TGTGCCAGCAGCTCTACAGGGATCTACGAGCAGTACTTC CASSSTGIYEQYF
. TRBJ2-5 . TRBV5-4 TGTGCCAGCAGCTTGGGGTGGGAGACCCAGTACTTC CASSLGWETQYF
. TRBJ2-2 . TRBV18 TGTGCCAGCTCACCAGGGGCCGGCACCGGGGAGCTGTTTTTT CASSPGAGTGELFF
. TRBJ2-5 TRBD1 TRBV29-1 TGCAGCGTGGGACAGGGAGCACGACAAGAGACCCAGTACTTC CSVGQGARQETQYF
. TRBJ2-7 . TRBV4-1 TGCGCCAGCAGCCACCCGGTTGAGGCGAGCTCCTACGAGCAGTACTTC CASSHPVEASSYEQYF
. TRBJ1-5 . TRBV19 TGTGCCAGTAGCAGAGGACAGTCGAATCAGCCCCAGCATTTT CASSRGQSNQPQHF
. TRBJ2-7 . TRBV4-1 TGCGCCAGCAGCCTTGGGACGGCACTAACCTACGAGCAGTACTTC CASSLGTALTYEQYF
. TRBJ2-7 . TRBV18 TGTGCCAGCTCACCAAACAGGGCGCAACATTACGAGCAGTACTTC CASSPNRAQHYEQYF
once TRBJ2-7 TRBD2 TRBV28 TGTGCCAGCAGTCTAACGAGACTAGCGGGAGCCTACGAGCAGTACTTC CASSLTRLAGAYEQYF
. TRBJ2-1 . TRBV5-1 TGCGCCAGCAGCTTGACCTTGGGGGTATCCTACAATGAGCAGTTCTTC CASSLTLGVSYNEQFF
once TRBJ2-2 TRBD2 TRBV27 TGTGCCAGCACCTATCTCTGGGGGGGGAGCGGGGAGCTGTTTTTT CASTYLWGGSGELFF
. TRBJ2-5 . TRBV19 TGTGCCAGTAGTATCGGGAATCGGGCGACCCAGTACTTC CASSIGNRATQYF
. TRBJ2-7 . TRBV6-6 TGTGCCAGCAGCCTCGGGACTTTTCTCTACGAGCAGTACTTC CASSLGTFLYEQYF
. TRBJ1-4 . TRBV7-3 TGTGCCAGCAGCGCAACGGGACGCTTGGTTGAAAAACTGTTTTTT CASSATGRLVEKLFF
few TRBJ1-2 . TRBV19 TGTGCCAGTAGTAATACCGCAGAGTATGGCTACACCTTC CASSNTAEYGYTF
. TRBJ1-2 . TRBV5-6 TGTGCCAGCAGCTTGGCGGGGGAGAGCTATGGCTACACCTTC CASSLAGESYGYTF